This TCR beta chain emerged from a study of regulatory T cells in long-lasting Graves disease. Study-wide findings and caveats: Persistent Graves' patients showed reduced TCR diversity versus newly diagnosed patients.

The CDR3 is made up of 15 amino acids. The germline V gene encodes CDR1 SEHNR and CDR2 FQNEAQ (reference sequence). Trimming cost V 8 bases and J 1 base, with 17 bases left between them. Arm-PCR of CDR3 regions and iRepertoire HTBI primers were the basis on which TCR beta libraries were built. TCRdb reprocessed the multiplex PCR reads via MiXCR and lists one record per CDR3 protein. The table has fewer than 600,000 distinct CDR3 sequences, about 22% seen once; the top ten hold approximately 14%. Noted time point: persistent/refractory GD, antithyroid drugs over 5 years with positive TRAb. There was RNA extracted from PBMCs, and the TCR library was made from it. A remark on this clonotype: What it recognizes is unknown.

The input for sequencing was peripheral blood mononuclear cells (PBMCs), taken when the disease was refractory, from a patient treated with antithyroid drugs. The chain links TRBV7-9 to TRBJ2-5; D may match TRBD1 or TRBD2 (6 bases each). The receptor was derived from a female donor with Graves disease. DNA for the CDR3: TGTGCCAGCTTCTCCGGGGGCTCCTCCCAAGAGACCCAGTACTTC. Translating gives CASFSGGSSQETQYF.